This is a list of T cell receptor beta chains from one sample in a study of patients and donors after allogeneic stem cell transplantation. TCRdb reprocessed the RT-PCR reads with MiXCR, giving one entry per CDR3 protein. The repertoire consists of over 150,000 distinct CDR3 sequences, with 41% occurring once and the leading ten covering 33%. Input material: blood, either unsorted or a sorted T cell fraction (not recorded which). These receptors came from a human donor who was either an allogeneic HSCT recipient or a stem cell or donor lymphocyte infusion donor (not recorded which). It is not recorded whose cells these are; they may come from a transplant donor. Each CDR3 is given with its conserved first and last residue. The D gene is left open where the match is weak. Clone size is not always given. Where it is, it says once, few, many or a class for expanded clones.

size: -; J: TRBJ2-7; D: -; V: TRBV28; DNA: TGTGCCAGCATTCCTGGCAGGGTCCTACGAGAGCAGTACTTC; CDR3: CASIPGRVLREQYF
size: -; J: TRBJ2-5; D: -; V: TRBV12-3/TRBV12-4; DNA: TGTGCCAGCAGTTTTAGTGGGCAAGAGACCCAGTACTTC; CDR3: CASSFSGQETQYF
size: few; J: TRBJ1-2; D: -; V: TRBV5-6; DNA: TGTGCCAGCAGCTTGGGGCAGCTCGATGGCTACACCTTC; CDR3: CASSLGQLDGYTF
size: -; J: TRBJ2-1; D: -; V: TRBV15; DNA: TGTGCCACCAGCAGAGATCCACTGGGGGAGCAGTTCTTC; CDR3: CATSRDPLGEQFF
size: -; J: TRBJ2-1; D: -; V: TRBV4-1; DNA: TGCGCCAGCAGCCATGAGCTTGCAACACAGTACAATGAGCAGTTCTTC; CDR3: CASSHELATQYNEQFF
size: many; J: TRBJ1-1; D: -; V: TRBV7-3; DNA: TGTGCCAGCAGCTCCCCGGACCCGGGGATTGACACTGAAGCTTTCTTT; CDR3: CASSSPDPGIDTEAFF
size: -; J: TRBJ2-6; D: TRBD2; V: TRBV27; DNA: TGTGCCAGCAGTTCATGGGAGGGTCTCTCTGGGGCCAACGTCCTGACTTTC; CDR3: CASSSWEGLSGANVLTF
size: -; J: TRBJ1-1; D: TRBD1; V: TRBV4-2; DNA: TGTGCCAGCAGCATACGGGACAGGGATGAAGCTTTCTTT; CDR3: CASSIRDRDEAFF
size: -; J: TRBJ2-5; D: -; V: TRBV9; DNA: TGTGCCAGCAGCGTAGCTACAGGAGAGACCCAGTACTTC; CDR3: CASSVATGETQYF
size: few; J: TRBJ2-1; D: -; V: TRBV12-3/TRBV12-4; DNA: TGTGCCAGCAGTTACTCTCGGAACTCCTACAATGAGCAGTTCTTC; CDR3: CASSYSRNSYNEQFF
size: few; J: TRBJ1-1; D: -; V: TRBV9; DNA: TGTGCCAGCAGCGTATTTGGGGTGGACACTGAAGCTTTCTTT; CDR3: CASSVFGVDTEAFF
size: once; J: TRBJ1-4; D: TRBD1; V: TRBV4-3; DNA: TGCGCCAGCAAGAGTGGGGACAGGGCCGAAAAACTGTTTTTT; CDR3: CASKSGDRAEKLFF
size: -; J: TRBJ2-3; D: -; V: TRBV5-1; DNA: TGCGCCAGCAGCTTGAGGCAAAACACAGATACGCAGTATTTT; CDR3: CASSLRQNTDTQYF
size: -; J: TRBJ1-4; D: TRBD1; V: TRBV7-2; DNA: TGTGCCAGCAGCAAAGGGGGCTTAGGTGAAAAACTGTTTTTT; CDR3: CASSKGGLGEKLFF
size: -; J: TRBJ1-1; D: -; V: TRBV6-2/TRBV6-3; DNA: TGTGCCAGCAGTAGGGCCCATGAAGCTTTCTTT; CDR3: CASSRAHEAFF
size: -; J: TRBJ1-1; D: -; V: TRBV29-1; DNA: TGCAGCGTTCTGACTGAGAGGGGTTGGCCAGCTTTCTTT; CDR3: CSVLTERGWPAFF
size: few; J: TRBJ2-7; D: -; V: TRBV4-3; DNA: TGCGCCAGCAGCCCCTCCCGTGACATGGTGAGGTACGAGCAGTACTTC; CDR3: CASSPSRDMVRYEQYF
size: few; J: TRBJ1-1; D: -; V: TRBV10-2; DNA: TGCGCCAGCAGTGAGTTTGACACTGAAGCTTTCTTT; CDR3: CASSEFDTEAFF
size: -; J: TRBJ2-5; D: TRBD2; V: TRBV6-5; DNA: TGTGCCAGCAAAGAGGGACTAGCGGGAGTAGAGACCCAGTACTTC; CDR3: CASKEGLAGVETQYF
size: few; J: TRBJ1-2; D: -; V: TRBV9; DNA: TGTGCCAGCAGCGTAGAGTGGGGAAAGGGCTATGGCTACACCTTC; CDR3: CASSVEWGKGYGYTF
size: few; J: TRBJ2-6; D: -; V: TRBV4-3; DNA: TGCGCCAGCAGCCAAGACGGTGGGGCCAACGTCCTGACTTTC; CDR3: CASSQDGGANVLTF
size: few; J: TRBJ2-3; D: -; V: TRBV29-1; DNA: TGCAGCGTTGAAGAGGGGAGCTTTAACCCAGATACGCAGTATTTT; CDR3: CSVEEGSFNPDTQYF
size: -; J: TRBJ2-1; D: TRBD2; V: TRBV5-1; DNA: TGCGCCAGCAGCTTGGGAAGCGGGGCCACGGATGAGCAGTTCTTC; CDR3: CASSLGSGATDEQFF
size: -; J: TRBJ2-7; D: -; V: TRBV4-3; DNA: TGCGCCAGCAGCCAAGATCGAGTATACGAGCAGTACTTC; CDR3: CASSQDRVYEQYF
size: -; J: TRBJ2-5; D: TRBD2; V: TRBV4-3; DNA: TGCGCCAGCAGCCAAGATTTGGGGGGGAGAGAGACCCAGTACTTC; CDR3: CASSQDLGGRETQYF
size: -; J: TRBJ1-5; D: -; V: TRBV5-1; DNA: TGCGCCAGCAGCCTAGACGGACGCAATCAGCCCCAGCATTTT; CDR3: CASSLDGRNQPQHF
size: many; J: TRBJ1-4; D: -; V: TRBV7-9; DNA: TGTGCCAGCAGCTCTCACGGGGATGACAGTGAAAAACTGTTTTTT; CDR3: CASSSHGDDSEKLFF
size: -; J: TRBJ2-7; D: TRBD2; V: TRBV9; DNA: TGTGCCAGCAGCGTAGAATCGGGGGGAGCCGACGAGCAGTACTTC; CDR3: CASSVESGGADEQYF
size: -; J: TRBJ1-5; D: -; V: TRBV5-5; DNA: TGTGCCAGCAGAAAGGACACCAAGGGGCAGCCCCAGCATTTT; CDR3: CASRKDTKGQPQHF
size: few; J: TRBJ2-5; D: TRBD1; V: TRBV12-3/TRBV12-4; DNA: TGTGCCAGCAGTTTAATAGGACAGGGTGGCAAAGAGACCCAGTACTTC; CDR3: CASSLIGQGGKETQYF
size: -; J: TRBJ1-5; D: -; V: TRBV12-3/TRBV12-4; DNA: TGTGCCAGCAGCATCCGGGAGTTCGATCAGCCCCAGCATTTT; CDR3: CASSIREFDQPQHF
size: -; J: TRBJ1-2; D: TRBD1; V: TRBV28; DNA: TGTGCCACCCTGGGGACAGCTCCTAACTATGGCTACACCTTC; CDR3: CATLGTAPNYGYTF
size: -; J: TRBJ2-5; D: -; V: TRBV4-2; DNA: TGTGCCAGCAGCCAGGGGGGTGGGGACCAAGAGACCCAGTACTTC; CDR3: CASSQGGGDQETQYF
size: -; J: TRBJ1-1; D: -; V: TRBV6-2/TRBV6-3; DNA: TGTGCCAGCAGTTGGGGAGGGGCCCTGAACACTGAAGCTTTCTTT; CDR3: CASSWGGALNTEAFF
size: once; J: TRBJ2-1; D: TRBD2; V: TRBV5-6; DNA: TGTGCCAGCAGCCTATCTAGCGGGAGACAGTTCTTC; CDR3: CASSLSSGRQFF
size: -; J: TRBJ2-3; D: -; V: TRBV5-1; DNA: TGCGCCAGCAGCGCCAGACACGGCAGCACAGATACGCAGTATTTT; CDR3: CASSARHGSTDTQYF
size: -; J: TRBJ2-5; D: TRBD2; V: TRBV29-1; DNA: TGCAGCTTTGACCCACCTCAAGGGGAGGGAGAGACCCAGTACTTC; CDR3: CSFDPPQGEGETQYF
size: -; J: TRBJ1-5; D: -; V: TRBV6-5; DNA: TGTGCCAGCAGTGCGCAGGAAAATAGCAATCAGCCCCAGCATTTT; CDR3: CASSAQENSNQPQHF
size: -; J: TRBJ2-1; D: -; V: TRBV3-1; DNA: TGTGCCAGCAGCCAAATAGAACTCCACAATGAGCAGTTCTTC; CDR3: CASSQIELHNEQFF
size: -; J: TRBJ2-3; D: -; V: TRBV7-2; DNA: TGTGCCAGCAGCTTATTCGAGGGCACAGATACGCAGTATTTT; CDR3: CASSLFEGTDTQYF
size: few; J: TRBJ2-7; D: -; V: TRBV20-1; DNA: TGCAGTGCTAGTTCCCCTGCCCAATACGAGCAGTACTTC; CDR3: CSASSPAQYEQYF
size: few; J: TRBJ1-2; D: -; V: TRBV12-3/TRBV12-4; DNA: TGTGCCAGCAGTTTAGATCTGGGGCCAGCTAACTATGGCTACACCTTC; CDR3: CASSLDLGPANYGYTF
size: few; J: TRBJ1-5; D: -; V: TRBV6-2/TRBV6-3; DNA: TGTGCCAGCAGGGAGCCCGGGACAAGCAATCAGCCCCAGCATTTT; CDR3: CASREPGTSNQPQHF
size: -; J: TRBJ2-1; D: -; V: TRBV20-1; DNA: TGCAGTGCTAGACCACCTAGCTCCTACAATGAGCAGTTCTTC; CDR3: CSARPPSSYNEQFF
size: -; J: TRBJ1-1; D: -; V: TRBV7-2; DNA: TGTGCCAGCAGCTCCGGGACCAACACTGAAGCTTTCTTT; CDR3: CASSSGTNTEAFF
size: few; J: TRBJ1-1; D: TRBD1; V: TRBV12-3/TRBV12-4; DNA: TGTGCCAGCAGTCCGCAGGGACAGGGGTTAAACACTGAAGCTTTCTTT; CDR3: CASSPQGQGLNTEAFF
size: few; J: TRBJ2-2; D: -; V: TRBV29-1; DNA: TGCAGCGTTGCAAGAACCGGGGAGCTGTTTTTT; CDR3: CSVARTGELFF
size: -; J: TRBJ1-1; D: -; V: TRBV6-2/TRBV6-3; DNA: TGTGCCAGCAGTAACATCGCTACGGGATACACTGAAGCTTTCTTT; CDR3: CASSNIATGYTEAFF
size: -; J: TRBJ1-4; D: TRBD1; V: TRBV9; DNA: TGTGCCAGCAGCGTAGGGGGGACAGCGAATAATGAAAAACTGTTTTTT; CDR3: CASSVGGTANNEKLFF
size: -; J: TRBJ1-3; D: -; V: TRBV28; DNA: TGTGCCAGCAGTTTGTATTCGGTTGGAAACACCATATATTTT; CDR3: CASSLYSVGNTIYF
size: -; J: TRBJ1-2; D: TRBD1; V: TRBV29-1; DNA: TGCAGCTCCTATGACCGGGACAGGGCTCCTTATGGCTACACCTTC; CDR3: CSSYDRDRAPYGYTF
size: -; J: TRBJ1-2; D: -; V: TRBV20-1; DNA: TGCAGTGCTAGAGATTGGGCAGTTGATGGCTACACCTTC; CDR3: CSARDWAVDGYTF
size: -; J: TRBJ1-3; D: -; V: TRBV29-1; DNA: TGCAGCGTTTCGGTCGGACAGAGCTCTGGAAACACCATATATTTT; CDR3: CSVSVGQSSGNTIYF
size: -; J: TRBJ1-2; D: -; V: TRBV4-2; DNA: TGTGCCAGCAGCCAAGATTTGTTTCGGTACGATAACTATGGCTACACCTTC; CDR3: CASSQDLFRYDNYGYTF